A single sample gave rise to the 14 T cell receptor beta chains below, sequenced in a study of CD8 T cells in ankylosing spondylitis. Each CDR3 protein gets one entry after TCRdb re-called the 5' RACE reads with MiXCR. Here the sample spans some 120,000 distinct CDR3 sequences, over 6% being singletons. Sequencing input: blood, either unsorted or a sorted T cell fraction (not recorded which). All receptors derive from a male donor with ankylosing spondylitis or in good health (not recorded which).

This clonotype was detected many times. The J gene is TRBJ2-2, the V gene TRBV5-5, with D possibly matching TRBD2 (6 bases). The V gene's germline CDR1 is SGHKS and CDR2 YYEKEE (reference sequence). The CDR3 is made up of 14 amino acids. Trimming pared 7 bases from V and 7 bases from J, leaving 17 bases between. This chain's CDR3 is CASGLIGENGELFF. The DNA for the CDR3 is TGTGCCAGCGGACTAATAGGGGAGAACGGGGAGCTGTTTTTT.

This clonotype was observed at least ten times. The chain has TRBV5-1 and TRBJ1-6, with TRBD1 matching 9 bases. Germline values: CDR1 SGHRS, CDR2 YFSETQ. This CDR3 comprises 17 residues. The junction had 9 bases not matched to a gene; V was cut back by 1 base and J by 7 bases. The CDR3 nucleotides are TGCGCCAGCAGCTTGACTCCCGGGACAGGGCGAAATTCACCCCTCCACTTT. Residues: CASSLTPGTGRNSPLHF.

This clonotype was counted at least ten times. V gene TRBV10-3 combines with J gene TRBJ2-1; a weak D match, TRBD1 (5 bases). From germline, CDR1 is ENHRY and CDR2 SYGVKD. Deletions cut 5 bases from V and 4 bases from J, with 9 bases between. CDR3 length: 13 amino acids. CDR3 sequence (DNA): TGTGCCATCAGTAGCACAGGTTACAATGAGCAGTTCTTC. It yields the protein CAISSTGYNEQFF.

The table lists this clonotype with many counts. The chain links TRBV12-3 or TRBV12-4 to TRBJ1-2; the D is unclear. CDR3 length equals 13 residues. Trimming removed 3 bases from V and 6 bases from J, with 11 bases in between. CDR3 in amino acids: CASSFSATDGYTF. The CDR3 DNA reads TGTGCCAGCAGTTTCTCGGCAACTGATGGCTACACCTTC.

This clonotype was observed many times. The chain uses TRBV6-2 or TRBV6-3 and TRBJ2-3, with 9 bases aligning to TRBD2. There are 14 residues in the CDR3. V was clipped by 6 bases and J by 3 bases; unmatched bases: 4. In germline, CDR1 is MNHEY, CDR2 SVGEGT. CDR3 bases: TGTGCCAGCAGCGTAGCGGGAGTAACAGATACGCAGTATTTT. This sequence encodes CASSVAGVTDTQYF.

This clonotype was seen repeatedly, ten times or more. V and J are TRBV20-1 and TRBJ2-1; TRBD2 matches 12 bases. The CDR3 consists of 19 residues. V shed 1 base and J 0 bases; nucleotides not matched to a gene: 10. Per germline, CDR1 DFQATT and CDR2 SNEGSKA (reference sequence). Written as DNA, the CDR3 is TGCAGTGCTAGAGCTGTCCTAGCGGGAGGGCCGACCTCCTACAATGAGCAGTTCTTC. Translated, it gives CSARAVLAGGPTSYNEQFF.

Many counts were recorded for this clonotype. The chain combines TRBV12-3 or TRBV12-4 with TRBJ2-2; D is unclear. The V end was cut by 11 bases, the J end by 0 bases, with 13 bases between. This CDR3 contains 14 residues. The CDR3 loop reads CALLVPSNTGELFF. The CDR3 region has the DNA TGTGCCCTTTTAGTTCCGTCGAACACCGGGGAGCTGTTTTTT.

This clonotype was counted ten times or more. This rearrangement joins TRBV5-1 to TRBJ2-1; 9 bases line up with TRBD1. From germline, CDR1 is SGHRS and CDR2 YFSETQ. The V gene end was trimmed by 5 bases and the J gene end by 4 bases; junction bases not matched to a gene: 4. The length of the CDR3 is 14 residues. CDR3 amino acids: CASSGDRVYNEQFF. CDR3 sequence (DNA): TGCGCCAGCAGTGGGGACAGGGTTTACAATGAGCAGTTCTTC.

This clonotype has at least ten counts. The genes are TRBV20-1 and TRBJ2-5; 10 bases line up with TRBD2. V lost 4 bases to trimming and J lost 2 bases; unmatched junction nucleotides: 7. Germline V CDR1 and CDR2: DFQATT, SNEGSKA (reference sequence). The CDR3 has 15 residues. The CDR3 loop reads CSAIIAGGTQETQYF. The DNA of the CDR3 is TGCAGTGCTATAATAGCGGGGGGTACACAAGAGACCCAGTACTTC.

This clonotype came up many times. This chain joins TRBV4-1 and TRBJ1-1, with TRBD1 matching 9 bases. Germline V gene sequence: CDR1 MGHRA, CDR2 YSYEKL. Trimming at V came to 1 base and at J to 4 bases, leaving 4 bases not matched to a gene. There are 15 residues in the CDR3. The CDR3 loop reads CASSQADRGGTEAFF. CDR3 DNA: TGCGCCAGCAGCCAAGCGGACAGGGGAGGCACTGAAGCTTTCTTT.

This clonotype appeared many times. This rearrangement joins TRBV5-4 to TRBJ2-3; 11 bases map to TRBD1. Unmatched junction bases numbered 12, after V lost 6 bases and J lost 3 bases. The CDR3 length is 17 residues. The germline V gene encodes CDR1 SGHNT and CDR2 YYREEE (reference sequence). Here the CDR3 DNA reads TGTGCCAGCACCCCGACAGGGGACAGGGGGACTACAGATACGCAGTATTTT. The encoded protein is CASTPTGDRGTTDTQYF.

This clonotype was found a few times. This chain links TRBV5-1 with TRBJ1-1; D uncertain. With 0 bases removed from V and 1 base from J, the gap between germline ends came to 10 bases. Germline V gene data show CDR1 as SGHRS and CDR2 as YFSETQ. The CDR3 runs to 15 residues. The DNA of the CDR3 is TGCGCCAGCAGCTTGGATGGGTTCAGGAACACTGAAGCTTTCTTT. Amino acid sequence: CASSLDGFRNTEAFF.

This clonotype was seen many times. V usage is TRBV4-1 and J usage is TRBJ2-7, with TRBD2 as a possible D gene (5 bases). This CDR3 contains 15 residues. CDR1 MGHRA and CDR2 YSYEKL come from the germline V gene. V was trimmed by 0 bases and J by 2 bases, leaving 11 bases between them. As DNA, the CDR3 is TGCGCCAGCAGCCAAGATCCGGGGAATCCCTACGAGCAGTACTTC. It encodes CASSQDPGNPYEQYF.

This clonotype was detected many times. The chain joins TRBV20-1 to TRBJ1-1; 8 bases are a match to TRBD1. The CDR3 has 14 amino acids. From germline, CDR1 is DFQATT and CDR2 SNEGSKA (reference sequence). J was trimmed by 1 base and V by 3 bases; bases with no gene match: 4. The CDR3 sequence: CSASQGAWNTEAFF. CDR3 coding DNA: TGCAGTGCTAGTCAGGGGGCCTGGAACACTGAAGCTTTCTTT.